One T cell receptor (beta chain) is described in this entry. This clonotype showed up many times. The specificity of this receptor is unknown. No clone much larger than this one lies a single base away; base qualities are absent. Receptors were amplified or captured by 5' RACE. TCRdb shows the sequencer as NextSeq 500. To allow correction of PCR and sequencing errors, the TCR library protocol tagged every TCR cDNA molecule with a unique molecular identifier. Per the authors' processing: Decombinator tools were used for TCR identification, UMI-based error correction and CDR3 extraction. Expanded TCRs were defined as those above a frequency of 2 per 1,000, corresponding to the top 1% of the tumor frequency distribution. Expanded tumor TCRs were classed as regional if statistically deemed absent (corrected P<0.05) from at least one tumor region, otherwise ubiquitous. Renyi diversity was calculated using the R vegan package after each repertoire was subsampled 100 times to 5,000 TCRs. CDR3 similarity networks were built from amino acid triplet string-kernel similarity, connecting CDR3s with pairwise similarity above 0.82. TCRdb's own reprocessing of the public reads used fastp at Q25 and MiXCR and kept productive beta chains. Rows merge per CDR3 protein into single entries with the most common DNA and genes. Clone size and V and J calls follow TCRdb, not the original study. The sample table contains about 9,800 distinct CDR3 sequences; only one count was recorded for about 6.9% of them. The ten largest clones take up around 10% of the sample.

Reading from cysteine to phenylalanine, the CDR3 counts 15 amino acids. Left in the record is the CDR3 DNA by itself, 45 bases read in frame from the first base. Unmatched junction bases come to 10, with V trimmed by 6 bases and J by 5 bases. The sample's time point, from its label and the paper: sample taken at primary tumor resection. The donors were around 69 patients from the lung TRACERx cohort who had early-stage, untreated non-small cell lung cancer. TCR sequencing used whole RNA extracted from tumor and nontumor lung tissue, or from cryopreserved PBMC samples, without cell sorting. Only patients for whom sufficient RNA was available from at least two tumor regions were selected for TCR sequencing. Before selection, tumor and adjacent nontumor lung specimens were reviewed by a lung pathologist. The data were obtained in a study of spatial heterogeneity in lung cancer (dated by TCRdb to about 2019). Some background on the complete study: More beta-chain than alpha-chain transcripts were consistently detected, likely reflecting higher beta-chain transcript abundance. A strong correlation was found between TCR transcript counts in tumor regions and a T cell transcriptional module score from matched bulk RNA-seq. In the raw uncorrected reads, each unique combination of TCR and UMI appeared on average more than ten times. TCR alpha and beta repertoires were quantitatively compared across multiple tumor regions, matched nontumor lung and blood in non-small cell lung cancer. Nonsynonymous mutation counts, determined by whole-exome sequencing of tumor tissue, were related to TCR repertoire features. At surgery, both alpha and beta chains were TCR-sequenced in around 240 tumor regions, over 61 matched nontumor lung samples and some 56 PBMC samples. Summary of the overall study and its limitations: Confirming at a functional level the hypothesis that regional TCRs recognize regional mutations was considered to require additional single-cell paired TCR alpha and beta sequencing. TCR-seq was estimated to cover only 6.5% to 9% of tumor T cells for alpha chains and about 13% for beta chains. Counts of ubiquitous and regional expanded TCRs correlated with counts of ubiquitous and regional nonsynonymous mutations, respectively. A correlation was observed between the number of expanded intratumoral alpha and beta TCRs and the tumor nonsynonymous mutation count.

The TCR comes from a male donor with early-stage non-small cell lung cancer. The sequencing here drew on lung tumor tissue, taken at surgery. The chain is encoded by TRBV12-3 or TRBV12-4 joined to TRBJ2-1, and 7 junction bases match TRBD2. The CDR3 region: CASSFASGRNNEQFF. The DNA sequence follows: TGTGCCAGCAGCTTCGCTAGCGGAAGAAACAATGAGCAGTTCTTC.